The subject of this entry is one T cell receptor beta chain. Generated by immunoSEQ multiplex PCR, the TCRdb table keeps only in-frame clones and is missing some. The data contain 20,000 to 30,000 clones, roughly 95% of them singletons. The data belong to a study of chemoradiotherapy in HPV16-positive cancers. V was clipped by 0 bases and J by 3 bases, with 8 bases between them. CDR3 length: 14 residues. Germline CDR1 and CDR2: MNHNS and SASEGT. The sample was collected from a patient who underwent chemoradiotherapy. This TCR was recovered from a human donor with HPV-associated anogenital cancer. This chain connects TRBV6-1 to TRBJ1-1; D is unclear. The CDR3 DNA reads as TGTGCCAGCAGTGAAGCTCGGGCCGACACTGAAGCTTTCTTT. It specifies CASSEARADTEAFF.